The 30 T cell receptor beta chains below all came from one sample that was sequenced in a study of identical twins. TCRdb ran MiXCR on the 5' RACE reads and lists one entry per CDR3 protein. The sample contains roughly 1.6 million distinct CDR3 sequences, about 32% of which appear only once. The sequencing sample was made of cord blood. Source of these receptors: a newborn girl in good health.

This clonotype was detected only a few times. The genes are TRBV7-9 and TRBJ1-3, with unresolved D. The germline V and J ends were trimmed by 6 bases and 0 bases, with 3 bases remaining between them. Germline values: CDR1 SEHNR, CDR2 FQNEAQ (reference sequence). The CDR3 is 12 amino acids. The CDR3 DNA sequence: TGTGCCAGCAGACACTCTGGAAACACCATATATTTT. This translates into CASRHSGNTIYF.

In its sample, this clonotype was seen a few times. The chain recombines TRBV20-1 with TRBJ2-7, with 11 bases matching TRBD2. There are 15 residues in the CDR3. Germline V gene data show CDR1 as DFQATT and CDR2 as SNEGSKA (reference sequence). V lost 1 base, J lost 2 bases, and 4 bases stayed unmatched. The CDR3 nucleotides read TGCAGTGCTAGAGGGGGTAGCGGGGGGGCCTACGAGCAGTACTTC. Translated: CSARGGSGGAYEQYF.

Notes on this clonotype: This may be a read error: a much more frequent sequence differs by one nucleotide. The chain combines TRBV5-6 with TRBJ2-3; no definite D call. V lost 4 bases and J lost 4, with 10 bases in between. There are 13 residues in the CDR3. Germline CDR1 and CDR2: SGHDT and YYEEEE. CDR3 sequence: CASSPLGSDTQYF. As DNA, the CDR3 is TGTGCCAGCAGCCCCTTGGGGTCAGATACGCAGTATTTT.

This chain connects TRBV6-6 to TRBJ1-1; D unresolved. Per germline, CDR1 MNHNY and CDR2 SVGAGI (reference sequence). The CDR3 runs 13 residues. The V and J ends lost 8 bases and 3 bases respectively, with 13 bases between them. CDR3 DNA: TGTGCCAGCGGGAGGGCCACACACACTGAAGCTTTCTTT. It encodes CASGRATHTEAFF.

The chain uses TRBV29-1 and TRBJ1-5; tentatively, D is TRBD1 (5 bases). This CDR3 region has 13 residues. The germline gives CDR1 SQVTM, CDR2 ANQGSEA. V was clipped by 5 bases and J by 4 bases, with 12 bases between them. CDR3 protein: CSVQGGWNQPQHF. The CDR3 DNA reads TGCAGCGTTCAGGGAGGCTGGAATCAGCCCCAGCATTTT.

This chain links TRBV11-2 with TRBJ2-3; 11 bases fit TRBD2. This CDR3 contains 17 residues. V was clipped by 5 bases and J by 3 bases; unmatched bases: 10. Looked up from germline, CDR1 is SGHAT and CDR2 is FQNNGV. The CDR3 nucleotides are TGTGCCAGCAGCGTATCGGGCCTAGCGGGGGGAACAGATACGCAGTATTTT. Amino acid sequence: CASSVSGLAGGTDTQYF.

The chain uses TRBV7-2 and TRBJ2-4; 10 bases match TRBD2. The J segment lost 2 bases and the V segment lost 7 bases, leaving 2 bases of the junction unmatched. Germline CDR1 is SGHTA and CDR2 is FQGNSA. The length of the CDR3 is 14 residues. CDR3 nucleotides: TGTGCCAGCAAGCGGGGGGGCACCAAAAACATTCAGTACTTC. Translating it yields CASKRGGTKNIQYF.

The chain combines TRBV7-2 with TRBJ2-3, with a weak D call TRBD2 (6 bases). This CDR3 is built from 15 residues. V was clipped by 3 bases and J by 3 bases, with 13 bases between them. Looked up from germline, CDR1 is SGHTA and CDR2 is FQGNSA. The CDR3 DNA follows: TGTGCCAGCAGCTTCGGAGGGAGAAAGACAGATACGCAGTATTTT. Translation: CASSFGGRKTDTQYF.

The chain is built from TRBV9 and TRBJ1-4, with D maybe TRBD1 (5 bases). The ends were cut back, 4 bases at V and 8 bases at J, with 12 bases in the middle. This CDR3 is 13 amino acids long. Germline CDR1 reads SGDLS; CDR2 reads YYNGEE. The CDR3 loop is CASSRGTEEKLFF. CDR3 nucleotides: TGTGCCAGCAGCAGAGGGACGGAGGAAAAACTGTTTTTT.

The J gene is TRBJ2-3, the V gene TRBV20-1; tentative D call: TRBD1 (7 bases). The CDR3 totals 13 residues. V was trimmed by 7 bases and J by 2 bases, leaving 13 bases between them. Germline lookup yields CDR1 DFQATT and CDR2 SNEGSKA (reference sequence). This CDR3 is CSEEGATTDTQYF. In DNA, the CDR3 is TGCAGTGAGGAGGGGGCCACCACAGATACGCAGTATTTT.

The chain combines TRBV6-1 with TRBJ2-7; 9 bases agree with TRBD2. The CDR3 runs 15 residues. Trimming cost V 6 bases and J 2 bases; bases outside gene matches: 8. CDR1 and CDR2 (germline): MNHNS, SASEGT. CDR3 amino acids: CASSPAGGRAYEQYF. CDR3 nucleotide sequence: TGTGCCAGCAGCCCAGCGGGGGGAAGAGCCTACGAGCAGTACTTC.

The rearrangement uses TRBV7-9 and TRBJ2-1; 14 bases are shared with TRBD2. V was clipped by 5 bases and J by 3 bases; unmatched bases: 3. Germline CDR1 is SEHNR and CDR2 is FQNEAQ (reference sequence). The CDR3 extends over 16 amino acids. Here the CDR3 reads CASSQGLAGDYNEQFF. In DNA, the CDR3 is TGTGCCAGCAGCCAGGGACTAGCGGGGGACTACAATGAGCAGTTCTTC.

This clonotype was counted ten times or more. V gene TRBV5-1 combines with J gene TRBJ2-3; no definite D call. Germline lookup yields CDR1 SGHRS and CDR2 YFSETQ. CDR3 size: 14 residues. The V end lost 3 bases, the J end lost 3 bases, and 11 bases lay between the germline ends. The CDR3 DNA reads TGCGCCAGCAGCTCTAGGAGTAGGACAGATACGCAGTATTTT. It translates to CASSSRSRTDTQYF.

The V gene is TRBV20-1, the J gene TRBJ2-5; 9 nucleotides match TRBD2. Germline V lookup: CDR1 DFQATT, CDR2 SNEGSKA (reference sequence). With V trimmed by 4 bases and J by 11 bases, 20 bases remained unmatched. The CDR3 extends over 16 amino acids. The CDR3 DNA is TGCAGTGCTACCCTCTTCGGGACTAGCCCTTACAATGAGCAGTACTTC. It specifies CSATLFGTSPYNEQYF.

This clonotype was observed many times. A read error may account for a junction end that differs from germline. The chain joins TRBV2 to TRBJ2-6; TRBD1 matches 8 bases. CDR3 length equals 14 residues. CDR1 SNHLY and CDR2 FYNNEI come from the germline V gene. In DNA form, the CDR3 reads TGTGCCAGCAGTTTATTACAGGGGGTCAACGTCCTGACTTTC. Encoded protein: CASSLLQGVNVLTF.

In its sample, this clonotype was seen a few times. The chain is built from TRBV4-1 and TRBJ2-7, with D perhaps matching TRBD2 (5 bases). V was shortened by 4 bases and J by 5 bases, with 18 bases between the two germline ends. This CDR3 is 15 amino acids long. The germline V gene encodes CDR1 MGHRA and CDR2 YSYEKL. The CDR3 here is CASSLTGSTRDEQYF. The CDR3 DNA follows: TGCGCCAGCAGCCTCACCGGGTCCACGAGGGACGAGCAGTACTTC.

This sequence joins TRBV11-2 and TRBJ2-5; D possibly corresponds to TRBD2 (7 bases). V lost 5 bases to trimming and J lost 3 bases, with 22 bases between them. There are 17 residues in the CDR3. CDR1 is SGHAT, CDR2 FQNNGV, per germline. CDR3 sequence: CASSPLLAGRGKETQYF. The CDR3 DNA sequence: TGTGCCAGCAGCCCGCTATTAGCGGGTAGGGGGAAAGAGACCCAGTACTTC. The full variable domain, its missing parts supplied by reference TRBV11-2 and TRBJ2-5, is EAGVAQSPRYKIIEKRQSVAFWCNPISGHATLYWYQQILGQGPKLLIQFQNNGVVDDSQLPKDRFSAERLKGVDSTLKIQPAKLEDSAVYLCASSPLLAGRGKETQYFGPGTRLLVL.

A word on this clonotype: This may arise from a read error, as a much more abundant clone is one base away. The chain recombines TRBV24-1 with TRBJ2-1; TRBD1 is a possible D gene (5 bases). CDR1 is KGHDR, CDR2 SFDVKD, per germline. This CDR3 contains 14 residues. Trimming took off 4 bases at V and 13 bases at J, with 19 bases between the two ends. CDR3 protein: CATSDRVDVDIQFF. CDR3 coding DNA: TGTGCCACCAGTGACAGGGTAGATGTGGACATTCAGTTCTTC.

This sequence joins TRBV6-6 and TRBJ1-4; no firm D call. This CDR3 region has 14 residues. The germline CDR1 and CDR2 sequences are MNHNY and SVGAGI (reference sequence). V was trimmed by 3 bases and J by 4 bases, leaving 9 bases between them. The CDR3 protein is CASSYERINEKLFF. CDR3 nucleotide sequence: TGTGCCAGCAGTTATGAGCGGATTAATGAAAAACTGTTTTTT.

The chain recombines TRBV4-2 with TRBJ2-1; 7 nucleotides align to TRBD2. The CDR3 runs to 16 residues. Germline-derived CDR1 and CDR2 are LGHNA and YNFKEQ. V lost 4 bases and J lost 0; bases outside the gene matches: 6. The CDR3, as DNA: TGTGCCAGCAGCCGGTTACTAGCGCCCTCCTACAATGAGCAGTTCTTC. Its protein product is CASSRLLAPSYNEQFF.

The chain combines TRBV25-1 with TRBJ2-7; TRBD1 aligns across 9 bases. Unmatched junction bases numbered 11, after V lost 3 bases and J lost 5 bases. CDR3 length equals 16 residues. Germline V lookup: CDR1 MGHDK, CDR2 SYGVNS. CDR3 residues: CASSDSGNRGPHEQYF. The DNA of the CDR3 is TGTGCCAGCAGTGACTCTGGGAACAGGGGGCCCCACGAGCAGTACTTC.

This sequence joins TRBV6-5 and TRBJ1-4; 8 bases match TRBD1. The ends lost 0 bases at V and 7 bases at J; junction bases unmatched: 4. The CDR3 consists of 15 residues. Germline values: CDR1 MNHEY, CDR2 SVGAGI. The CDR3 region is CASSYSPTGGEKLFF. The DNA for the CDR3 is TGTGCCAGCAGTTACTCCCCCACAGGGGGTGAAAAACTGTTTTTT.

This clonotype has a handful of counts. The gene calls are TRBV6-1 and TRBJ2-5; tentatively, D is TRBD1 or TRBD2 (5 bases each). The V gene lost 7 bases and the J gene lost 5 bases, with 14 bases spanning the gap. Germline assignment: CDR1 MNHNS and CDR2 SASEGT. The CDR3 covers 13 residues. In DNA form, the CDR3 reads TGTGCCAGCAACGAGGGGTCCCGGGAGACCCAGTACTTC. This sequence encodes CASNEGSRETQYF.

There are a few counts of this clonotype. CDR3 DNA sequence: TGTGCCAGCAGCGTTAGCGGGACGGGTAATGAGCAGTTCTTC. The encoded protein is CASSVSGTGNEQFF. This chain joins TRBV9 and TRBJ2-1, with TRBD2 matching 8 bases. The CDR3 loop spans 14 amino acids. V lost 2 bases, J lost 7 bases, and 5 bases stayed unmatched. Germline-derived CDR1 and CDR2 are SGDLS and YYNGEE. The full variable domain, in which reference TRBV9 and TRBJ2-1 provide the parts outside the CDR3, is DSGVTQTPKHLITATGQRVTLRCSPRSGDLSVYWYQQSLDQGLQFLIQYYNGEERAKGNILERFSAQQFPDLHSELNLSSLELGDSALYFCASSVSGTGNEQFFGPGTRLTVL.

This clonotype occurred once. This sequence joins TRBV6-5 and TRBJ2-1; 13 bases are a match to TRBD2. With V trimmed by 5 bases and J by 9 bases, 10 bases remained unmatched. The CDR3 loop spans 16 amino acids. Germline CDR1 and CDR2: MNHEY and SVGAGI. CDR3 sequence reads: CASSHRLAGGAREQFF. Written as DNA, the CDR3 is TGTGCCAGCAGTCACCGACTAGCGGGAGGTGCGCGTGAGCAGTTCTTC.

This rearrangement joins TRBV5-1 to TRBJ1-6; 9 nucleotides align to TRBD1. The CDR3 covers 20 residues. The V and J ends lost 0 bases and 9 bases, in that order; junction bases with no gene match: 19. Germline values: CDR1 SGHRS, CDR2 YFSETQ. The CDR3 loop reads CASSLATPHRGPFGSSPLHF. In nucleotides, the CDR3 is TGCGCCAGCAGCTTGGCTACCCCTCACAGGGGGCCTTTCGGAAGTTCACCCCTCCACTTT.

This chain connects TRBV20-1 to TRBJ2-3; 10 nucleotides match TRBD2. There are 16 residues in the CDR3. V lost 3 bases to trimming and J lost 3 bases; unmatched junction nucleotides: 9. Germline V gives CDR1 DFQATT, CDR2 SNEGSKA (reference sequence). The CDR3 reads CSASPSGRLGTDTQYF. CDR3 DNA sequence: TGCAGTGCTAGTCCTAGCGGGAGACTCGGGACAGATACGCAGTATTTT.

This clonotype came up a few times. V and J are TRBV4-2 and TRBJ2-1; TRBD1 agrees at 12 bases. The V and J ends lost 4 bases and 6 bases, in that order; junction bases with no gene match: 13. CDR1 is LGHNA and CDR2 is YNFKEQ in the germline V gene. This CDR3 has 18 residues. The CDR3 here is CASSPPGQGALRGNEQFF. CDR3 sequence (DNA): TGTGCCAGCAGCCCACCGGGACAGGGGGCTTTAAGGGGCAATGAGCAGTTCTTC.

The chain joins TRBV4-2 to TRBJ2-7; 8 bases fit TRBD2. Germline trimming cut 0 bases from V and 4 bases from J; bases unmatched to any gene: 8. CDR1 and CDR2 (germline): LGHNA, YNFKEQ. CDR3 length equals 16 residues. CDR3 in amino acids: CASSQESSGEGYEQYF. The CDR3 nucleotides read TGTGCCAGCAGCCAAGAAAGTAGCGGGGAGGGGTACGAGCAGTACTTC.

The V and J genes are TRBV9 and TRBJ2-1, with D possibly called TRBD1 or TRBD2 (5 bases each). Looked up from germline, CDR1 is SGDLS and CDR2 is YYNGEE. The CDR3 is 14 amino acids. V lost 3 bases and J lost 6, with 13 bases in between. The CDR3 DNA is TGTGCCAGCAGCGGACTAACCACAGGCAATGAGCAGTTCTTC. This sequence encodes CASSGLTTGNEQFF.